This is a list of T cell receptor beta chains from one sample in a study of a mutant IDH1 vaccine in newly diagnosed glioma. Clones were read by immunoSEQ multiplex PCR, and TCRdb kept only the in-frame ones, dropping some. This table holds tens of thousands of clones, 70% to 80% found once. The sample here was PBMCs, taken from a glioma patient treated with radiotherapy, temozolomide or both. All receptors come from a middle-aged woman with glioma. The CDR3 runs from the conserved cysteine through the conserved F or W. A clone size is listed for some rows: how often the clone was seen (once, few, many), or a class if it is expanded.

clone_size j_call v_call cdr3_aa
- TRBJ1-4 TRBV30 CAWSDPGGRTNEKLFF
- TRBJ1-2 TRBV7-2 CASSLKGQAYGYTF
- TRBJ2-7 TRBV5-8 CASTDKSVPYYEQYF
- TRBJ2-2 TRBV6-4 CASSDKDTGELFF
- TRBJ1-1 TRBV4-2 CASSQEGYTEAFF
- TRBJ2-1 TRBV2 CASRYRASSYNEQFF
- TRBJ2-7 TRBV7-6 CASSPSGPTYEQYF
once TRBJ2-5 TRBV29-1 CSLAGRGGQETQYF
- TRBJ2-7 TRBV5-4 CASSLVLRASTYEQYF
once TRBJ2-7 TRBV6-1 CASTIGGTGPYEQYF
- TRBJ2-7 TRBV5-1 CASSVADRDYEQYF
- TRBJ1-5 TRBV19 CASSIFQGRNQPQHF
- TRBJ2-6 TRBV6-1 CASSDPTGAGANVLTF
few TRBJ1-2 TRBV10-3 CAIGTGGGYTF
- TRBJ2-7 TRBV6-1 CASSAGSGVAYEQYF
- TRBJ2-7 TRBV14 CASSRIDHRARTTEQYF
- TRBJ2-3 TRBV6-5 CASSYQVTGTDTQYF
- TRBJ1-5 TRBV30 CAWSVRGANQPQHF
- TRBJ2-1 TRBV21-1 CATPEGLSYNEQFF
- TRBJ1-5 TRBV29-1 CSVEDPDRTRHF
- TRBJ1-6 TRBV19 CASTIRGVNSPLHF
- TRBJ2-1 TRBV5-6 CASSLGDTYNEQFF
- TRBJ1-1 TRBV5-4 CASSLGRATEAFF
- TRBJ1-5 TRBV5-3 CARSLHRSGLDQPQHF
- TRBJ1-2 TRBV27 CASSMRGSGGYTF
- TRBJ2-7 TRBV7-2 CASSLPLAGSHEQYF
- TRBJ2-1 TRBV7-9 CASRLSSGGAGNEQFF
few TRBJ2-3 TRBV9 CASSAFDGITDTQYF
- TRBJ1-1 TRBV30 CAWDRTNTEAFF
- TRBJ1-5 TRBV27 CASSLDRYNQPQHF
once TRBJ1-3 TRBV9 CASSDQGPSGNTIYF
- TRBJ1-5 TRBV18 CASSPAGGAEVRWHF
- TRBJ1-1 TRBV18 CASSQEGSTEAFF
- TRBJ2-7 TRBV7-2 CASSQWPREGSNEQYF
- TRBJ2-7 TRBV19 CASSMALGQDYEQYF
- TRBJ2-3 TRBV30 CAVTGQGFKGDTQYF
- TRBJ1-4 TRBV2 CASSDPWSGLRGEKLFF
- TRBJ1-5 TRBV13 CASSSRDSNQPQHF
- TRBJ2-7 TRBV5-1 CASSLGRPSEQYF
- TRBJ1-2 TRBV9 CASSVESGKGGYTF
- TRBJ2-7 TRBV2 CASSNRAGVLSEQYF
- TRBJ1-2 TRBV30 CAWSTGTGANGYTF